This TCR beta chain is drawn from a study of vaccination and CD4 T cells after COVID-19. Sample treatment: approximately 9-day PBMC culture with coronavirus spike peptide pools or control peptides (ViraFEST assay). Per well, fewer than 2.5 million PBMCs were cultured in the presence of about 10 IU/ml IL-2 and approximately 10 ug/ml peptide pools. Negative selection yielded CD4+ T cells from day-10 cultures. An Oncomine TCR Beta short-read assay was used to sequence the DNA from cultured CD4+ T cells. In this case, cultured CD4+ T cells provided the extracted genomic DNA. MiXCR, applied by TCRdb to the PCR reads, yields one record per CDR3 protein. The data show 20,000 to 25,000 distinct CDR3 sequences, with around three quarters seen just once and more than 6.5% held by the top ten. On this clonotype: Its antigen is undetermined.

CDR1 is MNHEY and CDR2 is SMNVEV in the germline V gene (reference sequence). The CDR3 is 13 residues long. Trimming cost V 2 bases and J 2 bases, with 6 bases left between them. V is TRBV27 and J is TRBJ1-2, with D uncertain. The TCR sequence derives from a human donor who had recovered from COVID-19. Sequenced sample: CD4+ T cells from blood, cultured in vitro. CDR3 nucleotide sequence: TGTGCCAGCAGTTTAAGGGAGAACTATGGCTACACCTTC. Its translation: CASSLRENYGYTF.